The rows below give T cell receptor beta chains drawn from one sample of a study of T cell responses to AZD1222 COVID-19 vaccine. Here immunoSEQ multiplex PCR was the method, and the copy in TCRdb shows in-frame clones only, minus some. The sample holds 110,000 to 150,000 clones; 85% to 95% are singletons and the top ten take roughly 9%. Sequenced material: peripheral blood, taken on day 0 of AZD1222 vaccination. These receptors came from an adult in good health. The CDR3 runs from the conserved cysteine through the conserved F or W. The order of the fields is V gene, J gene, D gene, CDR3 protein. A D gene is named only where the DNA matches it firmly.

TRBV28,TRBJ2-2,NA,CASRQRLGTGELFF
TRBV5-1,TRBJ2-2,NA,CASSFTGSGTGELFF
TRBV7-8,TRBJ1-2,TRBD1,CASSTGTGSFYGYTF
TRBV14,TRBJ2-1,TRBD2,CASSQRLGLAGVSSYNEQFF
TRBV6-6,TRBJ1-6,NA,CASSGSFSPLHF
TRBV27,TRBJ1-3,NA,CASSLTGTGNTIYF
TRBV6-2/TRBV6-3,TRBJ1-1,NA,CASSYSIAAEAFF
TRBV12-5,TRBJ1-1,NA,CASGSQGNYTEAFF
TRBV10-3,TRBJ2-1,TRBD1,CAISSGTANNEQFF
TRBV19,TRBJ1-5,NA,CASSIDRGGGQPQHF
TRBV18,TRBJ1-3,TRBD1,CASSPGTVSGNTIYF
TRBV7-3,TRBJ1-1,NA,CASSLTSGNEAFF
TRBV19,TRBJ2-3,NA,CASTESLTRTDTQYF
TRBV7-9,TRBJ1-1,TRBD1,CASSLDAGGGQAFF
TRBV5-1,TRBJ1-2,TRBD1,CASSYTWGQNLYGYTF
TRBV5-6,TRBJ1-2,NA,CASSLTDPNYGYTF
TRBV2,TRBJ2-1,TRBD1,CASGLGQVKFF
TRBV30,TRBJ1-3,NA,CAWSALTESGNTIYF
TRBV28,TRBJ2-7,TRBD1,CASSPSLTGTGVYEQYF
TRBV7-2,TRBJ1-2,TRBD1,CASSLVDRVVYGYTF
TRBV30,TRBJ1-5,TRBD1,CAWSSRGRGNQPQHF
TRBV6-5,TRBJ2-7,NA,CASSWDSRSYEQYF
TRBV28,TRBJ1-6,NA,CASTLIMGRPMNF
TRBV7-9,TRBJ1-3,NA,CASSLGVNTIYF
TRBV2,TRBJ1-6,TRBD1,CASSVDRGGGNSPLHF
TRBV2,TRBJ2-7,NA,CASTPEVRYEQYF